The rows below give T cell receptor beta chains drawn from one sample of a study of ipilimumab plus nivolumab after autologous stem cell transplantation. Clones were sequenced by immunoSEQ multiplex PCR, and TCRdb holds only the in-frame ones, with some missing. This sample has approximately 84,000 clones; 83% occur once, and the top ten carry roughly 2%. Sequencing was performed on PBMCs, taken in a trial of ipilimumab plus nivolumab as post-transplant consolidation. Receptor source: a male donor with diffuse large B-cell lymphoma. Each CDR3 is given without its conserved first and last residue. The order of the fields is V gene, clone size, CDR3 protein. Clone sizes are given selectively: once, few, many, or a class where the clone is expanded.

TRBV6-6	-	ASASSYEQY
TRBV7-6	-	ASSLGLGRGHYNEQF
TRBV13	-	ASSPAYVGDLH
TRBV18	-	ASSPQYSQDAEAF
TRBV30	-	AWSLGLAGVNEQF
TRBV11-2	few	ASSPISGLAETQY
TRBV6-6	-	ASSTTREGNGYT
TRBV2	-	ASSEAETRYNEQF
TRBV6-1	-	ASSEAPGTENIQY
TRBV7-3	-	ASSLYGTENNSPLH
TRBV19	-	ASKRTGAKETQY
TRBV7-2	-	ASSLAGTQNSPLH
TRBV11-3	-	ASSFSGTEQY
TRBV5-1	-	ASSFRALNTEAF
TRBV7-6	-	ASSLRAPSAFNEQF
TRBV18	-	ASSPGMGNEKLF
TRBV6-1	-	ASSAGGSGGNEQF
TRBV25-1	-	ASSYSGGDTEAF
TRBV7-2	-	ASSFRGYRGSQEQY
TRBV7-9	-	ASSLIQGTEAF
TRBV6-5	-	ASRSGAYGYT
TRBV4-1	once	ASSQAATGGLYEQY